This entry lists 32 T cell receptor beta chains sequenced from one sample in a study of brain T cells in children with intractable seizures. Profiling relied on immunoSEQ multiplex PCR, and the TCRdb table lists in-frame clones only, not all of them. Of tens of thousands of clones detected, around nine tenths appear once; the ten largest clones hold roughly 25%. The sequencing used peripheral blood, collected at surgery. All receptors derive from a girl aged 2-10 years with Rasmussen encephalitis and intractable seizures.

The chain recombines TRBV28 with TRBJ1-6; 7 bases match TRBD1. The J segment lost 10 bases and the V segment lost 5 bases, leaving 2 bases of the junction unmatched. The CDR3 loop spans 12 amino acids. CDR1 and CDR2 (germline): MDHEN, SYDVKM. The chain's CDR3 is CASSQGVSPLHF. The CDR3 region has the DNA TGTGCCAGCAGTCAGGGGGTCTCACCCCTCCACTTT.

The chain is built from TRBV5-3 and TRBJ2-1; 13 bases line up with TRBD2. TRBV5-3 is marked as an open reading frame, function uncertain. The CDR3 covers 16 residues. The V segment lost 1 base and the J segment 8 bases; nucleotides outside the gene matches: 6. The CDR3 sequence is CARSLRLAGGFDEQFF. The DNA for the CDR3 is TGTGCCAGAAGCTTGAGACTAGCGGGAGGTTTCGATGAGCAGTTCTTC.

This clone was recorded only once. The genes are TRBV19 and TRBJ2-2; 10 nucleotides agree with TRBD1. Trimming took 0 bases from V and 7 from J; bases not matched to a gene: 2. CDR1 is LNHDA and CDR2 is SQIVND in the germline V gene (reference sequence). CDR3 length: 15 amino acids. The CDR3 DNA sequence: TGTGCCAGTAGTATAGATAGGACAGGGGGCGGGGAGCTGTTTTTT. As protein: CASSIDRTGGGELFF.

The V and J genes are TRBV11-2 and TRBJ2-5; TRBD2 matches 13 bases. The J segment lost 2 bases and the V segment lost 11 bases, leaving 14 bases of the junction unmatched. The CDR3 is 17 amino acids. Germline V CDR1 and CDR2: SGHAT, FQNNGV. The CDR3 sequence is CASLPGTSGEVQETQYF. The CDR3 DNA is TGTGCCTCCTTACCCGGGACTAGCGGGGAGGTTCAAGAGACCCAGTACTTC.

This rearrangement joins TRBV28 to TRBJ2-7; D may match TRBD1 or TRBD2 (5 bases each). V was shortened by 2 bases and J by 2 bases, with 16 bases between the two germline ends. Germline V CDR1 and CDR2: MDHEN, SYDVKM. The CDR3 spans 16 residues. CDR3 in DNA: TGTGCCAGCAGTTTAGGTGGCCCAGGGAGACCCTACGAGCAGTACTTC. Its translation is CASSLGGPGRPYEQYF.

CDR3 DNA sequence: TGTGCCAGCAGCTTAGAGGCGACAGGGTCGCCTGGGGCCAACGTCCTGACTTTC. Its translation: CASSLEATGSPGANVLTF. The rearrangement links TRBV7-9 to TRBJ2-6; 7 bases map to TRBD1. The V gene's germline CDR1 is SEHNR and CDR2 FQNEAQ (reference sequence). Trimming cost V 1 base and J 2 bases; bases outside gene matches: 8. The CDR3 is made up of 18 amino acids.

This clone appeared a single time. V gene TRBV29-1 combines with J gene TRBJ2-5, with D uncertain. Trimming took off 4 bases at V and 0 bases at J, with 9 bases between the two ends. This CDR3 contains 13 residues. Germline CDR1 reads SQVTM; CDR2 reads ANQGSEA. Written as DNA, the CDR3 is TGCAGCGTTGTCGGCCTGTACCAAGAGACCCAGTACTTC. Amino acids: CSVVGLYQETQYF.

The V and J genes are TRBV24-1 and TRBJ2-4, with D unresolved. CDR1 is KGHDR, CDR2 SFDVKD, per germline. The CDR3 totals 18 residues. Trimming pared 0 bases from V and 1 base from J, leaving 15 bases between. The CDR3 DNA reads as TGTGCCACCAGTGATTTGCAAATCGGGCACCCTGCCAAAAACATTCAGTACTTC. Translating gives CATSDLQIGHPAKNIQYF.

The chain employs TRBV7-9 and TRBJ2-4, with 8 bases aligning to TRBD1. The J segment lost 7 bases and the V segment lost 5 bases, leaving 10 bases of the junction unmatched. Per germline, CDR1 SEHNR and CDR2 FQNEAQ (reference sequence). The CDR3 totals 15 residues. CDR3 region: CASSPRQGNWNIQYF. DNA of the CDR3: TGTGCCAGCAGCCCCCGACAGGGGAACTGGAACATTCAGTACTTC.

The chain joins TRBV3-1 (or the pseudogene TRBV3-2) to TRBJ1-5; TRBD1 is a possible D gene (5 bases). Trimming pared 0 bases from V and 8 bases from J, leaving 14 bases between. The CDR3 length is 15 residues. From germline, CDR1 is LGHDT and CDR2 YNNKEL (reference sequence). Written as DNA, the CDR3 is TGTGCCAGCAGCCAAGATCTAGGGGCTGGAAAGCCCCAGCATTTT. It specifies CASSQDLGAGKPQHF.

The chain employs TRBV13 and TRBJ1-5, with 7 bases aligning to TRBD1. Losses at the gene ends were 3 bases for V and 7 bases for J; bases not matched to a gene: 9. CDR1 and CDR2 (germline): PRHDT, FYEKMQ (reference sequence). CDR3 length: 15 residues. The CDR3 protein is CASSFGLEGAQPQHF. The CDR3 nucleotides are TGTGCCAGCAGCTTTGGGTTGGAGGGGGCCCAGCCCCAGCATTTT.

The V gene is TRBV7-3, the J gene TRBJ2-2; D ambiguous. V dropped 0 bases and J dropped 4 bases, with 12 bases sitting between them. The CDR3 has 16 amino acids. Germline loops: CDR1 SGHTA, CDR2 FQGTGA. The CDR3 region is CASSLTSGYSTGELFF. CDR3 nucleotide sequence: TGTGCCAGCAGCTTAACGTCAGGCTACAGCACCGGGGAGCTGTTTTTT.

This clone was counted between two and nine times. This chain uses TRBV20-1 with TRBJ1-2, with unresolved D. Trimming removed 4 bases at V and 5 bases at J, with 5 bases between. Germline V gene lookup returns CDR1 DFQATT and CDR2 SNEGSKA (reference sequence). There are 10 residues in the CDR3. The CDR3 DNA follows: TGCAGTGCTATAACGTATGGCTACACCTTC. Protein product: CSAITYGYTF.

This clone was detected only once. This rearrangement joins TRBV9 to TRBJ2-2; weak D call: TRBD1 (7 bases). Trimming took off 3 bases at V and 1 base at J, with 19 bases between the two ends. CDR1 is SGDLS, CDR2 YYNGEE, per germline. CDR3 length: 18 residues. CDR3 sequence (DNA): TGTGCCAGCAGCGCCCCGGCGGGACAGCCTTTGAACACCGGGGAGCTGTTTTTT. This sequence encodes CASSAPAGQPLNTGELFF.

The chain has TRBV18 and TRBJ1-3, with 10 bases lining up with TRBD1. V trimming: 0 bases; J trimming: 4 bases; junction bases outside the gene matches: 6. The CDR3 contains 17 residues. CDR1 KGHSH and CDR2 LQKENI come from the germline V gene. The CDR3 region is CASSPPDRGARGNTIYF. The CDR3 DNA reads TGTGCCAGCTCACCACCGGACAGGGGGGCCCGCGGAAACACCATATATTTT.

The chain couples TRBV5-4 to TRBJ2-7; TRBD1 agrees at 8 bases. V lost 3 bases, J lost 3 bases, and 11 bases stayed unmatched. The CDR3 is 16 amino acids. The germline CDR1 and CDR2 sequences are SGHNT and YYREEE (reference sequence). In DNA form, the CDR3 reads TGTGCCAGCAGCTCACGTGGACAGGGTACCTTCTACGAGCAGTACTTC. It is translated as CASSSRGQGTFYEQYF.

This rearrangement joins TRBV11-3 to TRBJ2-7; TRBD2 matches 7 bases. Germline-derived CDR1 and CDR2 are SGHNT and YENEEA. The CDR3 sequence is 14 residues long. The J segment lost 0 bases and the V segment lost 3 bases, leaving 2 bases of the junction unmatched. CDR3 in DNA: TGTGCCAGCAGCTTGGGCGGGAGCTCCTACGAGCAGTACTTC. Its translation: CASSLGGSSYEQYF. Together with reference TRBV11-3 and TRBJ2-7, the CDR3 gives the full variable domain: EAGVVQSPRYKIIEKKQPVAFWCNPISGHNTLYWYLQNLGQGPELLIRYENEEAVDDSQLPKDRFSAERLKGVDSTLKIQPAELGDSAVYLCASSLGGSSYEQYFGPGTRLTVT.

This clone occurred many times. A read error may be the cause here, since a much bigger clone is one base away. V usage is TRBV7-9 and J usage is TRBJ1-1; D is possibly TRBD1 (6 bases). In germline, CDR1 is SEHNR, CDR2 FQNEAQ (reference sequence). CDR3 length equals 12 residues. V lost 7 bases, J lost 3 bases, and 9 bases lay in between. CDR3 DNA sequence: TGTGCCAGCAAAGACAGGTACACTGAAGCTTTCTTT. Protein product: CASKDRYTEAFF.

The V and J genes are TRBV5-1 and TRBJ2-7, with TRBD1 identical over 7 bases. Germline CDR1 is SGHRS and CDR2 is YFSETQ. The CDR3 totals 14 residues. The J segment lost 0 bases and the V segment lost 2 bases, leaving 2 bases of the junction unmatched. The CDR3 loop is CASSLGTVSYEQYF. The DNA of the CDR3 is TGCGCCAGCAGCTTAGGGACAGTCTCCTACGAGCAGTACTTC.

The CDR3: CASSLTDVRVYEQYF. CDR3 nucleotide sequence: TGTGCCAGCAGCTTAACAGACGTAAGGGTTTACGAGCAGTACTTC. This chain joins TRBV7-6 and TRBJ2-7; no clear D. The CDR3 is 15 amino acids. V was pared by 2 bases and J by 4 bases, with 15 bases between. Germline CDR1 SGHVS, CDR2 FNYEAQ.

V usage is TRBV7-9 and J usage is TRBJ1-1, with 8 bases aligning to TRBD1. This CDR3 has 15 amino acids. Germline V lookup: CDR1 SEHNR, CDR2 FQNEAQ (reference sequence). V dropped 5 bases and J dropped 6; count of bases not matched to a gene: 11. CDR3 region: CASSGTGQGIAEAFF. CDR3 bases: TGTGCCAGCAGCGGAACCGGACAGGGTATCGCTGAAGCTTTCTTT.

The gene calls are TRBV28 and TRBJ2-7; a possible D gene is TRBD1 (5 bases). The CDR3 consists of 12 residues. V was shortened by 6 bases and J by 7 bases, with 13 bases between the two germline ends. Germline CDR1 and CDR2: MDHEN and SYDVKM. This chain's CDR3 is CASSLRQKEQYF. DNA for the CDR3: TGTGCCAGCAGCCTCCGACAGAAAGAGCAGTACTTC.

This clone was detected once. J is TRBJ2-1 and V is TRBV10-3; 11 bases fit TRBD2. The length of the CDR3 is 17 residues. Per germline, CDR1 ENHRY and CDR2 SYGVKD. The V gene end was trimmed by 4 bases and the J gene end by 0 bases; junction bases not matched to a gene: 5. The CDR3 region is CAISAGSGGVSYNEQFF. DNA of the CDR3: TGTGCCATCAGTGCGGGTAGCGGGGGGGTCTCCTACAATGAGCAGTTCTTC.

CDR3 sequence (DNA): TGTGCCAGCAGCTTTCGTTACAGGGGGCACCCTGGAAACACCATATATTTT. Protein product: CASSFRYRGHPGNTIYF. This rearrangement joins TRBV5-6 to TRBJ1-3, with 9 bases identical to TRBD1. CDR1 and CDR2 (germline): SGHDT, YYEEEE. The J segment lost 2 bases and the V segment lost 2 bases, leaving 8 bases of the junction unmatched. This CDR3 region has 17 residues.

The genes are TRBV5-6 and TRBJ2-7; maybe TRBD2 (5 bases). CDR1 and CDR2 from the germline V gene are SGHDT and YYEEEE. Deletions cut 4 bases from V and 1 base from J, with 15 bases between. The CDR3 sequence is 15 residues long. The DNA of the CDR3 is TGTGCCAGCAGCCCTCGGGGAGCCACTTCCTACGAGCAGTACTTC. Translation gives CASSPRGATSYEQYF.

This clone was seen just once. The chain recombines TRBV18 with TRBJ1-3, with D possibly being TRBD1 (6 bases). Germline lookup yields CDR1 KGHSH and CDR2 LQKENI. The CDR3 consists of 15 residues. Trimming left V 4 bases short and J 6 bases short, with 16 bases between. The CDR3 DNA sequence: TGTGCCAGCTCACGCCGGACGGAGGGGGAAAACACCATATATTTT. Translated, it gives CASSRRTEGENTIYF.

CDR3 nucleotides: TGTGCCAGCAGCCGACTAGCGGGGGGGCTTGGTGGAGAGACCCAGTACTTC. Its protein is CASSRLAGGLGGETQYF. The rearrangement uses TRBV3-1 (or the pseudogene TRBV3-2) and TRBJ2-5; 14 bases match TRBD2. Germline trimming cut 4 bases from V and 4 bases from J; bases unmatched to any gene: 8. The CDR3 sequence is 17 residues long. Per the germline V gene, CDR1 is LGHDT and CDR2 is YNNKEL (reference sequence).

V and J are TRBV5-8 and TRBJ1-1, with D hard to call. Trimming cost V 1 base and J 0 bases, with 7 bases left between them. CDR1 and CDR2 from the germline V gene are SGHTS and YDEGEE. The CDR3 has 14 residues. This CDR3 is CASSLRHMNTEAFF. The CDR3 region has the DNA TGTGCCAGCAGCTTGAGACACATGAACACTGAAGCTTTCTTT.

J is TRBJ1-6 and V is TRBV3-1 (or the pseudogene TRBV3-2), with D possibly being TRBD1 (6 bases). The CDR3 has 16 residues. Germline loops: CDR1 LGHDT, CDR2 YNNKEL (reference sequence). The V end was cut by 1 base, the J end by 7 bases, with 14 bases between. CDR3 sequence: CASSQVGGRGNSPLHF. CDR3 in DNA: TGTGCCAGCAGCCAAGTTGGCGGCAGGGGAAATTCACCCCTCCACTTT.

This clone appeared a single time. V usage is TRBV7-2 and J usage is TRBJ2-3, with TRBD2 identical over 8 bases. Germline V gene data show CDR1 as SGHTA and CDR2 as FQGNSA. This CDR3 comprises 16 residues. J gave up 5 bases and V 1 base, and 8 bases lay outside the gene matches. The CDR3 reads CASSLVPAGAGDTQYF. As DNA, the CDR3 is TGTGCCAGCAGCTTAGTCCCAGCGGGGGCTGGAGATACGCAGTATTTT.

This chain joins TRBV12-5 and TRBJ1-1; D is ambiguous. The CDR3 has 13 residues. Looked up from germline, CDR1 is LGHNT and CDR2 is FRNRAP. Trimming cost V 0 bases and J 7 bases, with 9 bases left between them. This chain's CDR3 is CASGLVTPHEAFF. The CDR3, as DNA: TGTGCTAGTGGTTTGGTAACGCCACATGAAGCTTTCTTT.

This chain uses TRBV11-1 with TRBJ1-1; D is unresolved. This CDR3 spans 15 amino acids. CDR1 and CDR2 (germline): SGHAT, FQDESV (reference sequence). Trimming pared 2 bases from V and 0 bases from J, leaving 10 bases between. The CDR3 loop reads CASSLTSLMNTEAFF. CDR3 nucleotides: TGTGCCAGCAGCTTAACGAGTCTGATGAACACTGAAGCTTTCTTT.